Sequencing of this TCR beta chain was carried out in a study of T cell responses to AZD1222 COVID-19 vaccine. General study points: Only a handful of AZD1222 recipients, several in all, had baseline seropositivity.

The method was immunoSEQ multiplex PCR; TCRdb's version includes in-frame clones alone and lacks a portion of them. The data show fewer than 65,000 clones, 80% to 90% seen once. The CDR3 totals 16 residues. V shed 1 base, J shed 3 bases, and the junction held 7 bases outside the gene matches. Per germline, CDR1 SGDLS and CDR2 YYNGEE. On this clone: What it binds is not known.

The sample consisted of peripheral blood, taken 28 days after the second AZD1222 dose. The genes are TRBV9 and TRBJ2-1; the match to TRBD2 covers 7 bases. The sequence derives from an adult who received the AZD1222 COVID-19 vaccine. CDR3 loop: CASSVLAGALYNEQFF. CDR3 DNA: TGTGCCAGCAGCGTATTGGCGGGAGCACTCTACAATGAGCAGTTCTTC.